This record concerns one T cell receptor (beta chain) sequence. Its target is not known. In the PCR, 60 Vbeta and 13 Jbeta primers were used. Profiled with immunoSEQ multiplex PCR; TCRdb holds only in-frame clones, not every one. Of some 110,000 clones listed, about two thirds were seen once; the top ten hold 0.65% to 0.85%. Trimming removed 6 bases from V and 4 bases from J; junction bases left unmatched: 10. The germline V gene encodes CDR1 MDHEN and CDR2 SYDVKM. The CDR3 has 15 residues. These data belong to a study of cytomegalovirus exposure and HLA in healthy donors. On the study more broadly: Approximately 180 million T cells yielded approximately 100 million unique TCR beta sequences, as an earlier analysis found. Study-wide points: Accurate predictions that matched the HLA-A and HLA-B alleles of most subjects were reportedly made from TCR beta sequences.

This receptor was identified in a boy between 10 and 17 years old in good health and CMV-seronegative. J is TRBJ1-2 and V is TRBV28; 8 bases agree with TRBD1. Sequenced: PBMCs. The CDR3 sequence: CASSLGTGLPYGYTF. DNA of the CDR3: TGTGCCAGCAGCCTGGGGACAGGATTACCCTATGGCTACACCTTC.